The rows below give T cell receptor beta chains drawn from one sample of a study of blood T cell repertoires in COVID-19. Some clones are missing from TCRdb's copy, which holds only in-frame ones; the method was immunoSEQ multiplex PCR. The table shows 160,000 or so clones, with approximately 90% occurring only once. The sequencing input was peripheral blood. The receptors were sampled from a man younger than 35 with acute or convalescent COVID-19. The CDR3 runs from the conserved cysteine through the conserved F or W. Each record gives: D gene, J gene, clone size, V gene, CDR3 protein, CDR3 DNA. A D gene is named only where the DNA matches it firmly. Not every row has a clone size; where given, it reads once, few, many or a size class.

D gene: .
J gene: TRBJ1-2
clone size: .
V gene: TRBV19
CDR3 protein: CASSIAGGAGSPGYTF
CDR3 DNA: TGTGCCAGTAGTATAGCGGGGGGCGCAGGAAGTCCGGGCTACACCTTC

D gene: .
J gene: TRBJ1-1
clone size: .
V gene: TRBV5-1
CDR3 protein: CASSLTTRDTEAFF
CDR3 DNA: TGCGCCAGCAGCTTGACCACCAGGGACACTGAAGCTTTCTTT

D gene: .
J gene: TRBJ1-5
clone size: .
V gene: TRBV28
CDR3 protein: CATNRFPGNQPQHF
CDR3 DNA: TGTGCCACCAACAGGTTTCCAGGGAATCAGCCCCAGCATTTT

D gene: TRBD1
J gene: TRBJ1-2
clone size: .
V gene: TRBV24-1
CDR3 protein: CATSDRTGQGYTF
CDR3 DNA: TGTGCCACCAGTGATCGGACAGGGCAGGGCTACACCTTC

D gene: TRBD1
J gene: TRBJ2-1
clone size: .
V gene: TRBV24-1
CDR3 protein: CATGRTGGNEQFF
CDR3 DNA: TGTGCCACCGGACGGACAGGGGGGAATGAGCAGTTCTTC

D gene: .
J gene: TRBJ1-1
clone size: .
V gene: TRBV5-1
CDR3 protein: CASSLAGPGGWNTEAFF
CDR3 DNA: TGCGCCAGCAGCTTGGCGGGTCCCGGGGGGTGGAACACTGAAGCTTTCTTT

D gene: .
J gene: TRBJ1-2
clone size: .
V gene: TRBV2
CDR3 protein: CASSEGRLGANNYGYTF
CDR3 DNA: TGTGCCAGCAGTGAAGGAAGATTGGGAGCAAATAACTATGGCTACACCTTC

D gene: .
J gene: TRBJ1-2
clone size: .
V gene: TRBV3-1/TRBV3-2
CDR3 protein: CASSQDPITYGYTF
CDR3 DNA: TGTGCCAGCAGCCAAGATCCTATAACGTATGGCTACACCTTC

D gene: .
J gene: TRBJ1-4
clone size: .
V gene: TRBV5-4
CDR3 protein: CASSSGKNEKLFF
CDR3 DNA: TGTGCCAGCAGCTCCGGGAAAAATGAAAAACTGTTTTTT

D gene: TRBD1
J gene: TRBJ2-7
clone size: .
V gene: TRBV29-1
CDR3 protein: CSVRVWDRGLEQYF
CDR3 DNA: TGCAGCGTTCGTGTTTGGGACAGGGGCTTGGAGCAGTACTTC

D gene: .
J gene: TRBJ2-5
clone size: .
V gene: TRBV5-4
CDR3 protein: CASSLELSGEWETQYF
CDR3 DNA: TGTGCCAGCAGCTTGGAACTCTCGGGGGAGTGGGAGACCCAGTACTTC

D gene: TRBD2
J gene: TRBJ2-7
clone size: .
V gene: TRBV20-1
CDR3 protein: CSASSLAGLYEQYF
CDR3 DNA: TGCAGTGCTAGTTCTCTAGCGGGACTATACGAGCAGTACTTC

D gene: TRBD1
J gene: TRBJ1-1
clone size: .
V gene: TRBV27
CDR3 protein: CASSPGQGTEAFF
CDR3 DNA: TGTGCCAGCAGTCCCGGACAGGGCACTGAAGCTTTCTTT

D gene: .
J gene: TRBJ2-5
clone size: .
V gene: TRBV19
CDR3 protein: CASSMRSVKETQYF
CDR3 DNA: TGTGCCAGTAGTATGCGGAGCGTTAAAGAGACCCAGTACTTC

D gene: TRBD1
J gene: TRBJ1-1
clone size: .
V gene: TRBV5-1
CDR3 protein: CASSATGGLGTEAFF
CDR3 DNA: TGCGCCAGCAGCGCGACAGGGGGATTGGGCACTGAAGCTTTCTTT

D gene: .
J gene: TRBJ1-1
clone size: .
V gene: TRBV5-1
CDR3 protein: CASSLGPGRGTEAFF
CDR3 DNA: TGCGCCAGCAGCTTGGGGCCGGGGAGAGGGACTGAAGCTTTCTTT

D gene: .
J gene: TRBJ2-2
clone size: .
V gene: TRBV2
CDR3 protein: CASSLNTGELFF
CDR3 DNA: TGTGCCAGCAGCCTGAACACCGGGGAGCTGTTTTTT

D gene: TRBD1
J gene: TRBJ1-4
clone size: .
V gene: TRBV7-9
CDR3 protein: CASSSGTGGTNEKLFF
CDR3 DNA: TGTGCCAGCAGCTCAGGGACAGGGGGCACTAATGAAAAACTGTTTTTT

D gene: .
J gene: TRBJ1-6
clone size: .
V gene: TRBV30
CDR3 protein: CAWSRGGSYNSPLHF
CDR3 DNA: TGTGCCTGGAGTAGGGGTGGCTCCTATAATTCACCCCTCCACTTT

D gene: .
J gene: TRBJ2-7
clone size: .
V gene: TRBV12-2
CDR3 protein: CASRFGATGTGYEQYF
CDR3 DNA: TGTGCAAGTCGCTTCGGAGCGACAGGGACAGGCTACGAGCAGTACTTC

D gene: .
J gene: TRBJ2-3
clone size: .
V gene: TRBV5-1
CDR3 protein: CASSLRAQGPDTQYF
CDR3 DNA: TGCGCCAGCAGCTTGAGGGCGCAGGGGCCAGATACGCAGTATTTT

D gene: TRBD1
J gene: TRBJ2-5
clone size: few
V gene: TRBV24-1
CDR3 protein: CATSDLGTGGRETQYF
CDR3 DNA: TGTGCCACCAGTGATTTAGGGACAGGGGGGCGAGAGACCCAGTACTTC

D gene: .
J gene: TRBJ1-5
clone size: .
V gene: TRBV12-3/TRBV12-4
CDR3 protein: CASTTTGQPQHF
CDR3 DNA: TGTGCCAGCACTACGACAGGTCAGCCCCAGCATTTT

D gene: .
J gene: TRBJ2-7
clone size: .
V gene: TRBV4-2
CDR3 protein: CASSQEDLALTYEQYF
CDR3 DNA: TGTGCCAGCAGCCAGGAGGATCTAGCACTTACCTACGAGCAGTACTTC

D gene: .
J gene: TRBJ1-1
clone size: .
V gene: TRBV5-5
CDR3 protein: CASSLKVTDQFIAFF
CDR3 DNA: TGTGCCAGCAGCCTGAAGGTAACAGACCAGTTTATAGCTTTCTTT

D gene: TRBD2
J gene: TRBJ2-5
clone size: .
V gene: TRBV9
CDR3 protein: CASSVGASGGETQYF
CDR3 DNA: TGTGCCAGCAGCGTAGGGGCTAGCGGAGGGGAGACCCAGTACTTC

D gene: .
J gene: TRBJ1-2
clone size: .
V gene: TRBV5-6
CDR3 protein: CASSLDSRERSGYTF
CDR3 DNA: TGTGCCAGCAGCTTGGATTCCAGGGAAAGGAGCGGCTACACCTTC

D gene: .
J gene: TRBJ2-4
clone size: .
V gene: TRBV9
CDR3 protein: CASSVGPGVGAVGFQYF
CDR3 DNA: TGTGCCAGCAGCGTAGGGCCGGGGGTAGGGGCGGTCGGGTTTCAGTACTTC

D gene: .
J gene: TRBJ2-7
clone size: .
V gene: TRBV11-3
CDR3 protein: CASSPGGSQYEQYF
CDR3 DNA: TGTGCCAGCAGTCCCGGTGGGAGTCAGTACGAGCAGTACTTC

D gene: TRBD1
J gene: TRBJ1-5
clone size: .
V gene: TRBV19
CDR3 protein: CASSRTGIDQPQHF
CDR3 DNA: TGTGCCAGTAGTCGGACAGGGATTGATCAGCCCCAGCATTTT

D gene: TRBD1
J gene: TRBJ2-5
clone size: .
V gene: TRBV11-2
CDR3 protein: CASSFVTGGRETQYF
CDR3 DNA: TGTGCCAGCAGCTTCGTGACAGGGGGCCGAGAGACCCAGTACTTC

D gene: .
J gene: TRBJ1-5
clone size: .
V gene: TRBV5-8
CDR3 protein: CASSGGWGMNQPQHF
CDR3 DNA: TGTGCCAGCAGCGGGGGGTGGGGGATGAATCAGCCCCAGCATTTT

D gene: .
J gene: TRBJ2-1
clone size: .
V gene: TRBV19
CDR3 protein: CASSPWGQPSYNEQFF
CDR3 DNA: TGTGCCAGTAGCCCTTGGGGGCAACCGTCTTACAATGAGCAGTTCTTC